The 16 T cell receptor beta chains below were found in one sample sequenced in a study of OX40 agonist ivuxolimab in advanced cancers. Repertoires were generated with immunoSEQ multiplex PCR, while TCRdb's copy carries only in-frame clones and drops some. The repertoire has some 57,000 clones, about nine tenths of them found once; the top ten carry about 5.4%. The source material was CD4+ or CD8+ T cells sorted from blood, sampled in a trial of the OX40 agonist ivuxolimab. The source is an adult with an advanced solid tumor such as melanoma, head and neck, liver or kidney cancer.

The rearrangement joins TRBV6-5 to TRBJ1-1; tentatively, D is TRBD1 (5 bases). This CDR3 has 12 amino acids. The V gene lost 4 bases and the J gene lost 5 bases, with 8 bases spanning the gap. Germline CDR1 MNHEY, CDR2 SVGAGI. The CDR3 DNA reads TGTGCCAGCAGTTTTAAGGGGACTGAAGCTTTCTTT. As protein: CASSFKGTEAFF.

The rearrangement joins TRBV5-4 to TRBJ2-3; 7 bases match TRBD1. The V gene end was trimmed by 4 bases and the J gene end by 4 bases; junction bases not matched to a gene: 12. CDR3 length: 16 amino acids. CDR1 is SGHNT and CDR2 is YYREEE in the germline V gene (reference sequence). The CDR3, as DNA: TGTGCCAGCAGCACCGGGACAGCCCCAAGGGCAGATACGCAGTATTTT. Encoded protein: CASSTGTAPRADTQYF.

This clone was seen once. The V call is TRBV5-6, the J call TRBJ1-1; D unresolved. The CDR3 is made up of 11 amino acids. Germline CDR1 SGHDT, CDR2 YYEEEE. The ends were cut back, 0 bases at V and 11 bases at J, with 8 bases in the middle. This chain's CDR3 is CASSLDGRAFF. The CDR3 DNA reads TGTGCCAGCAGCTTGGATGGACGGGCTTTCTTT. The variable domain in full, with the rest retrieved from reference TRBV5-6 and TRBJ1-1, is DAGVTQSPTHLIKTRGQQVTLRCSPKSGHDTVSWYQQALGQGPQFIFQYYEEEERQRGNFPDRFSGHQFPNYSSELNVNALLLGDSALYLCASSLDGRAFFGQGTRLTVV.

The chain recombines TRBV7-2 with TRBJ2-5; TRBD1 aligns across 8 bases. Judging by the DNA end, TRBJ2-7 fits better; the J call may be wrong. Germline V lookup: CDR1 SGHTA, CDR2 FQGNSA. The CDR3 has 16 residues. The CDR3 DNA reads TGTGCCAGCAGCTTATCTGGGACAGGAACAACCTACGAGCAGTACTTC. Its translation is CASSLSGTGTTYEQYF.

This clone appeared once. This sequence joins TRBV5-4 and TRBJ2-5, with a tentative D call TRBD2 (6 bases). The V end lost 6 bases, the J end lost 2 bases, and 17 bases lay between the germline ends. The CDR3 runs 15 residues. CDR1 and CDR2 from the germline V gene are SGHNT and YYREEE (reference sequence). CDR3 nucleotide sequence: TGTGCCAGCAACCGCCCGGGAGCGGCGCAAGAGACCCAGTACTTC. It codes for CASNRPGAAQETQYF.

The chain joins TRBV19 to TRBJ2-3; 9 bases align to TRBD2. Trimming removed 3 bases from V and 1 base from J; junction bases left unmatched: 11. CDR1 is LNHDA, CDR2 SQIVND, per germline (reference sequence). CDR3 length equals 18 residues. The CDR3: CASSIGGRALRGTDTQYF. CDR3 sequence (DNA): TGTGCCAGTAGTATCGGCGGGAGGGCCTTAAGAGGCACAGATACGCAGTATTTT.

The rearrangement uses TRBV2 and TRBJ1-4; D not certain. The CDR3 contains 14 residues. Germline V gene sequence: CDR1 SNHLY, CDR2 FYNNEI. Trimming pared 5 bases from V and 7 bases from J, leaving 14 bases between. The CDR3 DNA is TGTGCCAGCAGTACCGGGTCGGCGAGTGAAAAACTGTTTTTT. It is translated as CASSTGSASEKLFF.

As DNA, the CDR3 is TGTGCCTGGAGTGAAGGGGCTGGGAGTGAAAAACTGTTTTTT. This gives the protein CAWSEGAGSEKLFF. The V gene is TRBV30, the J gene TRBJ1-4; D is perhaps TRBD1 (5 bases). The CDR3 length is 14 residues. V shed 1 base and J shed 7 bases, with 13 bases lying between them. Germline CDR1 reads GTSNPN; CDR2 reads SVGIG (reference sequence). The variable domain in full, with the rest retrieved from reference TRBV30 and TRBJ1-4, is SQTIHQWPATLVQPVGSPLSLECTVEGTSNPNLYWYRQAAGRGLQLLFYSVGIGQISSEVPQNLSASRPQDRQFILSSKKLLLSDSGFYLCAWSEGAGSEKLFFGSGTQLSVL.

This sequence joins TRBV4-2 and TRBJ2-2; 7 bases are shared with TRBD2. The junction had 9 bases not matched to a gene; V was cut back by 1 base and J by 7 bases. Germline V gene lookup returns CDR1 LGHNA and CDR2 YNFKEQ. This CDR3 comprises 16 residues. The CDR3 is CASSQGVSGTGGELFF. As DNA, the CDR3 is TGTGCCAGCAGCCAAGGGGTCAGCGGGACGGGCGGGGAGCTGTTTTTT.

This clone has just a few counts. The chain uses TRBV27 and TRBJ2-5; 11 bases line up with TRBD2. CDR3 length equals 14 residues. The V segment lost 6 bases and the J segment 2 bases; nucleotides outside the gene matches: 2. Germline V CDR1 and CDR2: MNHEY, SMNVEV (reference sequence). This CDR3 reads CASRRLAGQETQYF. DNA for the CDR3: TGTGCCAGCAGACGACTAGCGGGGCAAGAGACCCAGTACTTC.

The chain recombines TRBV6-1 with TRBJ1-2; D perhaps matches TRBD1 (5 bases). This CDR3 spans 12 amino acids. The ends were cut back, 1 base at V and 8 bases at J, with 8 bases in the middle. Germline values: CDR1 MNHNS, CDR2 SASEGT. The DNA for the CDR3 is TGTGCCAGCAGTGAAGGGGGCTGGGGCTACACCTTC. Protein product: CASSEGGWGYTF.

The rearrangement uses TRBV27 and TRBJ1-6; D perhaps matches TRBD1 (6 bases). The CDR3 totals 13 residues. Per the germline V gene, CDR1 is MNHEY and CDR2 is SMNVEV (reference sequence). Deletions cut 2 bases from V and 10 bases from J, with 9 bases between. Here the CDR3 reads CASSLGGHSPLHF. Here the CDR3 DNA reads TGTGCCAGCAGTTTAGGGGGGCACTCACCCCTCCACTTT.

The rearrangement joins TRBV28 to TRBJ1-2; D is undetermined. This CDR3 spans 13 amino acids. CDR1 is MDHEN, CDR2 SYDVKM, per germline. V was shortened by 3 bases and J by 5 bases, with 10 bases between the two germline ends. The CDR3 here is CASSFVGQYGYTF. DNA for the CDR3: TGTGCCAGCAGTTTTGTTGGGCAGTATGGCTACACCTTC.

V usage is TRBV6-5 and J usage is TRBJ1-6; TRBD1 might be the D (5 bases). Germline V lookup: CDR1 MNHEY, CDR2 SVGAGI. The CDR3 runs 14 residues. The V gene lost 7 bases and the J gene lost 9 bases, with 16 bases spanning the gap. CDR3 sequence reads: CASKEQSGGSPLHF. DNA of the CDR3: TGTGCCAGCAAAGAACAGTCCGGGGGTTCACCCCTCCACTTT.

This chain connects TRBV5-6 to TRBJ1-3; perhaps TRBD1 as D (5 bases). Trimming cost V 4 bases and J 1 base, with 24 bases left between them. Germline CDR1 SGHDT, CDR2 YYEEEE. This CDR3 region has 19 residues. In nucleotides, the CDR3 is TGTGCCAGCAGCACCATTTCACACTTGGGGGGTCCTTCTGGAAACACCATATATTTT. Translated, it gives CASSTISHLGGPSGNTIYF.

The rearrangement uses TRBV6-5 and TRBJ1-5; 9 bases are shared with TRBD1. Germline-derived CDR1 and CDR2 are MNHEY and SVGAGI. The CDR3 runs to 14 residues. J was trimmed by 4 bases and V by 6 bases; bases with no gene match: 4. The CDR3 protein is CASSQDRGNQPQHF. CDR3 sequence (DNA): TGTGCCAGCAGCCAGGACAGGGGAAATCAGCCCCAGCATTTT.